Listed below are T cell receptor beta chains from one sample, sequenced in a study of response to subunit inactivated influenza vaccine. From the RT-PCR reads, TCRdb called clonotypes with MiXCR, one entry per CDR3 protein. This sample yields hundreds of thousands of distinct CDR3 sequences, of which 7.6% are seen a single time; roughly 13% belongs to the top ten. Sample: PBMCs from blood, taken less than 25 months after vaccination. The source is a man between 50 and 69 years old who received an inactivated influenza vaccine. Each CDR3 is given with its conserved first and last residue. The order of the fields is V gene, J gene, D gene, clone size, CDR3 protein, CDR3 DNA. The D gene is left open where the match is weak. Size is omitted from some rows. Given values are once, few, many or a class for expanded clones.

v_call: TRBV10-3; j_call: TRBJ2-2; d_call: TRBD2; clone_size: -; cdr3_aa: CAIKPSGNTGELFF; cdr3_nt: TGTGCCATCAAACCTAGCGGTAACACCGGGGAGCTGTTTTTT
v_call: TRBV15; j_call: TRBJ2-7; d_call: -; clone_size: few; cdr3_aa: CATSRETSSSEQYF; cdr3_nt: TGTGCCACCAGCAGAGAGACGTCTAGCAGCGAGCAGTACTTC
v_call: TRBV7-2; j_call: TRBJ1-1; d_call: -; clone_size: few; cdr3_aa: CASSLVEGIEAFF; cdr3_nt: TGTGCCAGCAGCTTAGTAGAGGGGATTGAAGCTTTCTTT
v_call: TRBV30; j_call: TRBJ1-2; d_call: -; clone_size: many; cdr3_aa: CAWSLGDLNYGYTF; cdr3_nt: TGTGCCTGGAGTCTGGGGGACTTAAACTATGGCTACACCTTC
v_call: TRBV7-8; j_call: TRBJ2-4; d_call: -; clone_size: many; cdr3_aa: CASSLRGLAGLAKNIQYF; cdr3_nt: TGTGCCAGCAGCTTAAGAGGGCTGGCGGGGCTAGCCAAAAACATTCAGTACTTC
v_call: TRBV6-1; j_call: TRBJ2-5; d_call: -; clone_size: many; cdr3_aa: CASKVRGQETQYF; cdr3_nt: TGTGCCAGCAAGGTGCGCGGCCAAGAGACCCAGTACTTC
v_call: TRBV7-9; j_call: TRBJ1-5; d_call: -; clone_size: few; cdr3_aa: CASSHGDTVNQPQHF; cdr3_nt: TGTGCCAGCAGCCACGGGGACACCGTCAATCAGCCCCAGCATTTT
v_call: TRBV29-1; j_call: TRBJ2-7; d_call: TRBD2; clone_size: few; cdr3_aa: CSGVSGSGFEQYF; cdr3_nt: TGCAGCGGAGTTAGCGGGAGTGGCTTCGAGCAGTACTTC
v_call: TRBV12-3/TRBV12-4; j_call: TRBJ1-6; d_call: TRBD1; clone_size: -; cdr3_aa: CASTPQGGGRSPLHF; cdr3_nt: TGTGCCAGCACCCCCCAGGGGGGGGGACGATCACCCCTCCACTTT
v_call: TRBV7-9; j_call: TRBJ2-1; d_call: TRBD2; clone_size: few; cdr3_aa: CASGRLAELYNEQFF; cdr3_nt: TGTGCCAGCGGACGACTAGCGGAACTCTACAATGAGCAGTTCTTC
v_call: TRBV11-1; j_call: TRBJ2-7; d_call: -; clone_size: -; cdr3_aa: CASRLGQSYEQYF; cdr3_nt: TGTGCCAGCCGCCTAGGACAGAGCTACGAGCAGTACTTC
v_call: TRBV6-2/TRBV6-3; j_call: TRBJ2-2; d_call: -; clone_size: -; cdr3_aa: CASSLSRGGELFF; cdr3_nt: TGTGCCAGCAGTTTATCCAGGGGCGGGGAGCTGTTTTTT
v_call: TRBV20-1; j_call: TRBJ1-6; d_call: TRBD1; clone_size: -; cdr3_aa: CSASPGTGRNSPLHF; cdr3_nt: TGCAGTGCTAGCCCTGGGACAGGGAGGAATTCACCCCTCCACTTT
v_call: TRBV6-5; j_call: TRBJ2-7; d_call: -; clone_size: -; cdr3_aa: CASSYRRGGRGEQYF; cdr3_nt: TGTGCCAGCAGCTACAGGAGGGGTGGTCGCGGCGAGCAGTACTTC
v_call: TRBV6-2/TRBV6-3; j_call: TRBJ1-2; d_call: -; clone_size: few; cdr3_aa: CASSYDGTSYGYTF; cdr3_nt: TGTGCCAGCAGTTACGACGGGACATCTTATGGCTACACCTTC